Listed below are T cell receptor beta chains from one sample, sequenced in a study of type 1 regulatory T cells. No antigens are known for them. TCRdb recomputed calls from the reads with MiXCR, one row per CDR3 protein. The table lists about 71,000 distinct CDR3 sequences, 20% to 25% of them singletons. The sample taken for sequencing was cultured type 1 regulatory T (Tr1) cells, either the whole culture or a sorted fraction (not recorded which). These receptors all stem from a human donor in good health. Both conserved end residues are part of each CDR3. A D gene is named only where the DNA matches it firmly. Part of the rows lack a size; the others show once, few, many or a class for expanded clones.

J | D | size | V | DNA | CDR3
TRBJ2-4 | NA | NA | TRBV7-9 | TGTGCCAGCAGCACTAGGGTAGCCAAAAACATTCAGTACTTC | CASSTRVAKNIQYF
TRBJ1-1 | NA | NA | TRBV9 | TGTGCCAGCAGCGGTCACCTGACCACTGAAGCTTTCTTT | CASSGHLTTEAFF
TRBJ1-6 | NA | few | TRBV12-3/TRBV12-4 | TGTGCCAGCAGTCCGAGGGGAGCGTCACCCCTCCACTTT | CASSPRGASPLHF
TRBJ2-7 | NA | few | TRBV7-9 | TGTGCCAGCAGCCCGCGGCCCGTCGCCTACGAGCAGTACTTC | CASSPRPVAYEQYF
TRBJ2-7 | TRBD1 | NA | TRBV6-1 | TGTGCCAGCACCGGACAGGGATTCACCCACGAGCAGTACTTC | CASTGQGFTHEQYF
TRBJ2-3 | NA | NA | TRBV5-1 | TGCGCCAGCAGCCCAAAGCTAGGAGGCACAGATACGCAGTATTTT | CASSPKLGGTDTQYF
TRBJ1-5 | NA | NA | TRBV12-3/TRBV12-4 | TGTGCCAGCAGTTTACGCCAGGGGAATCAGCCCCAGCATTTT | CASSLRQGNQPQHF
TRBJ2-1 | NA | NA | TRBV10-3 | TGTGCCATCAGTGAACAGGGCTCCTACAATGAGCAGTTCTTC | CAISEQGSYNEQFF
TRBJ2-2 | NA | few | TRBV20-1 | TGCAGTGCTGTGGCACACCCGAACACCGGGGAGCTGTTTTTT | CSAVAHPNTGELFF
TRBJ2-7 | TRBD1 | NA | TRBV5-5 | TGTGCTAGTGGGACAGGGAATGTGGGTCACTACGAGCAGTACTTC | CASGTGNVGHYEQYF
TRBJ2-2 | TRBD2 | few | TRBV7-2 | TGTGCCAGCAGCCTTAGCGGGAGGGACACCGGGGAGCTGTTTTTT | CASSLSGRDTGELFF
TRBJ2-1 | TRBD2 | NA | TRBV20-1 | TGCAGTGCTCGGACTAGCCCTTACAATGAGCAGTTCTTC | CSARTSPYNEQFF
TRBJ2-7 | NA | NA | TRBV12-3/TRBV12-4 | TGTGCCAGCAGCCTAAGATCGACCTCCTACGAGCAGTACTTC | CASSLRSTSYEQYF
TRBJ2-2 | TRBD2 | few | TRBV27 | TGTGCCAGCAGACCCGCGGGGGTAGTCAGAAGCACCGGGGAGCTGTTTTTT | CASRPAGVVRSTGELFF
TRBJ1-1 | NA | NA | TRBV3-1 | TGTGCCAGCAGCCAGGGGACAAGCGGAGCTTTCTTT | CASSQGTSGAFF
TRBJ1-1 | NA | many | TRBV7-3 | TGTGCCAGCAGCGAGGGGTCGTGGAACACTGAAGCTTTCTTT | CASSEGSWNTEAFF
TRBJ2-5 | NA | NA | TRBV19 | TGTGCCAGTAGTAAGGGTCCCCCGGCGACCCAGTACTTC | CASSKGPPATQYF
TRBJ2-3 | TRBD1 | medium-sized | TRBV12-3/TRBV12-4 | TGTGCCAGCAGTTTTGGACAGGGAACAGATACGCAGTATTTT | CASSFGQGTDTQYF
TRBJ2-7 | NA | few | TRBV3-1 | TGTGCCAGCAGCCAAGCCGCTATCTCCTACGAGCAGTACTTC | CASSQAAISYEQYF
TRBJ2-1 | NA | NA | TRBV29-1 | TGCAGCGCTAAACCGTCCTTGAATGAGCAGTTCTTC | CSAKPSLNEQFF
TRBJ2-1 | TRBD2 | NA | TRBV10-2 | TGCGCCAGCAGTGAGATAGCGGGAGTTTCTTACAATGAGCAGTTCTTC | CASSEIAGVSYNEQFF
TRBJ2-6 | NA | NA | TRBV30 | TGTGCCTGGAGCTGGGGGGGCCAGGCTAACTCTGGGGCCAACGTCCTGACTTTC | CAWSWGGQANSGANVLTF
TRBJ2-2 | TRBD1 | NA | TRBV10-3 | TGTGCCAGCCAGACCGGGACAGGCGCGAACACCGGGGAGCTGTTTTTT | CASQTGTGANTGELFF
TRBJ1-2 | NA | NA | TRBV20-1 | TGCAGTGCTAGAGTAGACGGGACTAACTATGGCTACACCTTC | CSARVDGTNYGYTF
TRBJ2-3 | NA | NA | TRBV20-1 | TGCAGTGCCAGGACGGGAAGCACAGATACGCAGTATTTT | CSARTGSTDTQYF
TRBJ2-7 | TRBD2 | few | TRBV5-1 | TGCGCCAGCAGCCGGACTAGCGGCGCCTACGAGCAGTACTTC | CASSRTSGAYEQYF